The rows below give T cell receptor beta chains drawn from one sample of a study of shared clonotypes between healthy human individuals. The table came from immunoSEQ multiplex PCR; TCRdb's copy has only in-frame clones and leaves some out. Of under 2,500,000 clones in the sample, approximately 96% were seen once. Sequencing was carried out using naive CD4+ T cells sorted from blood. Receptor source: a man between 18 and 29 years old in good health. CDR3s include the opening cysteine and the closing phenylalanine or tryptophan. The order of the fields is CDR3 protein, J gene, clone size, V gene. The size of a clone is reported for some rows only, either as once, few or many, or as a class for expanded clones.

CDR3 protein: CASSFRQGTDTQYF
J gene: TRBJ2-3
clone size: .
V gene: TRBV5-6

CDR3 protein: CASSLAREGNEQFF
J gene: TRBJ2-1
clone size: .
V gene: TRBV7-2

CDR3 protein: CAWSPGQGAYGYTF
J gene: TRBJ1-2
clone size: few
V gene: TRBV30

CDR3 protein: CASSESSETQYF
J gene: TRBJ2-5
clone size: once
V gene: TRBV2

CDR3 protein: CASSLGQLTGELFF
J gene: TRBJ2-2
clone size: .
V gene: TRBV11-3

CDR3 protein: CASSLTSGVYNEQFF
J gene: TRBJ2-1
clone size: once
V gene: TRBV5-1

CDR3 protein: CSVYTDRGKTDTQYF
J gene: TRBJ2-3
clone size: .
V gene: TRBV29-1

CDR3 protein: CASYRDRTGELFF
J gene: TRBJ2-2
clone size: .
V gene: TRBV5-8

CDR3 protein: CASSYQDRGSYEQYF
J gene: TRBJ2-7
clone size: .
V gene: TRBV6-5

CDR3 protein: CASSIQGETQYF
J gene: TRBJ2-5
clone size: .
V gene: TRBV19

CDR3 protein: CASSGGAEAFF
J gene: TRBJ1-1
clone size: .
V gene: TRBV2

CDR3 protein: CASRDKGRGPYGLADTQYF
J gene: TRBJ2-3
clone size: .
V gene: TRBV27

CDR3 protein: CATLHLGQGAYEQYF
J gene: TRBJ2-7
clone size: .
V gene: TRBV28

CDR3 protein: CASRVSLSYGYTF
J gene: TRBJ1-2
clone size: few
V gene: TRBV6-5

CDR3 protein: CASSTHCRDRGHEQYF
J gene: TRBJ2-7
clone size: .
V gene: TRBV21-1

CDR3 protein: CASSLAGQGNQPQHF
J gene: TRBJ1-5
clone size: .
V gene: TRBV5-1

CDR3 protein: CASSPSGGTDTQYF
J gene: TRBJ2-3
clone size: .
V gene: TRBV18

CDR3 protein: CSVGAVTDTQYF
J gene: TRBJ2-3
clone size: .
V gene: TRBV29-1

CDR3 protein: CASSGTGVGEKLFF
J gene: TRBJ1-4
clone size: .
V gene: TRBV27

CDR3 protein: CASSFGVQETQYF
J gene: TRBJ2-5
clone size: .
V gene: TRBV28

CDR3 protein: CASSLVGLAGVAKNIQYF
J gene: TRBJ2-4
clone size: .
V gene: TRBV13

CDR3 protein: CASRTSSSGEQYF
J gene: TRBJ2-7
clone size: .
V gene: TRBV2

CDR3 protein: CASSYKDNQPQHF
J gene: TRBJ1-5
clone size: .
V gene: TRBV6-6

CDR3 protein: CASSLGPDTQYF
J gene: TRBJ2-3
clone size: .
V gene: TRBV7-6